This T cell receptor (beta chain) was identified during a study of early T cells in non-severe SARS-CoV-2 infection. This clonotype was picked up a small number of times. The CDR3 length is 12 residues. V shed 6 bases and J 9 bases; nucleotides not matched to a gene: 9. Germline loops: CDR1 DFQATT, CDR2 SNEGSKA (reference sequence). Each CDR3 protein gets one entry after TCRdb re-called the 5' RACE reads with MiXCR. The table shows around 70,000 distinct CDR3 sequences, with 15% to 17% occurring only once. The TCR originated in an adult who was a healthcare worker with PCR-confirmed SARS-CoV-2 infection or an uninfected control (not recorded which). Sequencing was performed on whole blood. J is TRBJ1-2 and V is TRBV20-1; TRBD1 matches at 8 bases. Written as DNA, the CDR3 is TGCAGTGCCACCGGACAGGGTAAACGCTACACCTTC. Translated: CSATGQGKRYTF.